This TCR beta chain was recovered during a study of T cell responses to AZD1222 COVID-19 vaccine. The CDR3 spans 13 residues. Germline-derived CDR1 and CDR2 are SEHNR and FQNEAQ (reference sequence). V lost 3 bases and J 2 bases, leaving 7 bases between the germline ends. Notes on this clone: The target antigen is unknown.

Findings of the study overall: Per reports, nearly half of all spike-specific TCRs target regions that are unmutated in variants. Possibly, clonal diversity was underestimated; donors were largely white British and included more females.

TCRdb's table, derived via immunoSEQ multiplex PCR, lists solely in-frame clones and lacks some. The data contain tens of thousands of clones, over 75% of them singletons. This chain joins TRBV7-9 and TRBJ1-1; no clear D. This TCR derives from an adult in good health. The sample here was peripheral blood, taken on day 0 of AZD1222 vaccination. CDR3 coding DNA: TGTGCCAGCAGCTTGACGGACAACACTGAAGCTTTCTTT. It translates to CASSLTDNTEAFF.